The following is a T cell receptor (beta chain) sequence with its context. Its cognate antigen has yet to be identified. No base quality information exists; no much larger clone differs at one position. The germline V gene encodes CDR1 MGHRA and CDR2 YSYEKL. Its CDR3 holds 15 amino acids, cysteine through phenylalanine. Solely the CDR3 DNA is kept, with 45 bases framed from the first base. The germline ends are 18 bases apart after V is trimmed by 4 bases and J by 8 bases. One collaborating source in Seattle enrolled patients while the patients were actively infected and followed the patients over time throughout the course of disease. Collaborating institutions collected whole blood in K2EDTA tubes following their own protocols. Collaborator samples were shipped for TCRbeta analysis as frozen whole blood, isolated PBMCs, or DNA extracted from either sample type. This sample was included in a study of blood T cell repertoires in COVID-19 (dated by TCRdb to the early 2020s). In terms of the full investigation: Collaborator samples came from the United States, Italy and Spain and covered acute and convalescent phases of COVID-19. A freely available public database, intended as a resource for researchers studying the immune response to SARS-CoV-2, is where the repertoires were released. Nearly every sample came with metadata listing a de-identified subject ID, COVID-19 status, age in years and sex. Deeply sampled blood TCRbeta repertoires from subjects exposed to, actively infected with, or recovered from COVID-19 were included in the dataset. The material from the prospective study consisted of cDNA or gDNA derived from T cells, B-cell-depleted T cells, or PBMCs. HLA class I and class II types, where available, came from metadata supplied by the sample provider rather than from assay-based typing. Samples were obtained from the ongoing ImmuneRACE study (first 160 participants) and from some 1,300 subjects provided by 6 global collaborators. Study-wide findings and limitations: How much clinical and demographic metadata was included differed by source and by participant, and the metadata was provided uncurated.

The immunoSEQ Assay, a bias-controlled multiplex PCR, was used to amplify TCRbeta CDR3 regions from genomic DNA. In the authors' own workflow: The number of nucleated cells in each sample was estimated by amplification of reference gene primers within the assay. To quantify the absolute abundance of each unique TCRbeta CDR3 rearrangement, sequence reads were collapsed and filtered. Productive Simpson clonality was computed per sample as the square root of Simpson's diversity index over productive rearrangements. Not all clones reach the TCRdb copy of this immuneACCESS table, which keeps in-frame sequences only. Checked studies attribute under half of the gap to unresolved V genes and leave the rest unexplained. The V and J calls and clone size come from that table; D and trimming were worked out from the DNA. The sample table records some 240,000 clones; 92% of these occur just once. The ten biggest clones cover 0.8% to 1% of the sample.

The sequencing input was peripheral blood. The origin of this receptor is a man aged 55 to 69 with COVID-19, enrolled during active disease. The chain couples TRBV4-1 to TRBJ2-1; the D segment could be TRBD1, given 7 matching bases. The CDR3 here reads CASSRGGGIFYEQFF. The nucleotides are TGCGCCAGCAGCCGAGGGGGCGGGATTTTTTATGAGCAGTTCTTC.